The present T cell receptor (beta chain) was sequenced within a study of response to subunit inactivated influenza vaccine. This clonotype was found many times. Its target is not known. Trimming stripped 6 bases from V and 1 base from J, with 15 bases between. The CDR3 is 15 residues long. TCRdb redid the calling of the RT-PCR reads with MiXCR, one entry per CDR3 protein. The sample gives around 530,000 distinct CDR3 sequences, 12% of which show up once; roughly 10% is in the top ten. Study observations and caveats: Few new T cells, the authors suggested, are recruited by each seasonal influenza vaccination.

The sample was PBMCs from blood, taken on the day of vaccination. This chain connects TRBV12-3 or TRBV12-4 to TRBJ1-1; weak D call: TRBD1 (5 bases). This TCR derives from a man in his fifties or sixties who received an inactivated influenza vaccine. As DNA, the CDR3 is TGTGCCAGCAGCCCCTGGGGCGTCGGGAACACTGAAGCTTTCTTT. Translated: CASSPWGVGNTEAFF.